The sequence of this TCR beta chain was determined in a study of tumor-infiltrating lymphocytes in primary liver carcinoma. About the research overall: Aged between 30 and 69 years, the patients were men and women. Staged T1-T3 N0M0, the tumors had sizes that ranged from about 4 to 10 cm across.

V was trimmed by 1 base and J by 3 bases, leaving 13 bases between them. The CDR3 runs to 14 residues. The germline gives CDR1 SQVTM, CDR2 ANQGSEA. Unsorted bulk tissue (roughly 18-32 mg) underwent RNA and DNA co-extraction. Total RNA amounting to around 540 ng was the source from which TCR beta cDNA was made with a constant-region primer. A slightly modified ARM-PCR protocol with three nested multiplex PCR rounds produced these TCR beta libraries. With TRBV1-TRBV30 forward primers and a C-beta reverse primer, the first two PCR rounds were run for about 10 cycles each. TCRdb redid the calling of the multiplex PCR reads with MiXCR, one entry per CDR3 protein. The data hold 45,000 or so distinct CDR3 sequences, with approximately 82% observed a single time.

The V and J genes are TRBV29-1 and TRBJ2-7; D gene ambiguous. The receptor was isolated from a young woman with primary liver carcinoma and hepatitis B virus infection. Sequencing was performed on tumor-adjacent normal liver tissue. In DNA, the CDR3 is TGCAGCGTTGAAGGGGGTCGGTCGGGCTACGAGCAGTACTTC. This gives the protein CSVEGGRSGYEQYF.